This is a list of T cell receptor beta chains from one sample in a study of T-cell memory formation after mild COVID-19. One entry per CDR3 protein, called by TCRdb with MiXCR from the 5' RACE reads. The sample includes some 490,000 distinct CDR3 sequences, 15% to 20% of them seen just once. Material for sequencing was PBMCs or a T cell subset sorted from them (not recorded which). These TCRs come from an adult woman who had mild COVID-19 (a few samples of this study predate the infection). Cell type and time point are not known. Each CDR3 is given with its conserved first and last residue. D genes are given only for firm matches. For some rows the clone size is stated as once, few or many, or as a class when expanded; others skip it.

V	size	D	J	CDR3	DNA
TRBV2	-	-	TRBJ2-7	CASSVTTGPGRSYEQYF	TGTGCCAGCAGTGTTACGACAGGTCCGGGGCGGTCCTACGAGCAGTACTTC
TRBV25-1	few	-	TRBJ1-2	CASSEPGTRYGYTF	TGTGCCAGCAGTGAACCCGGGACTCGCTATGGCTACACCTTC
TRBV4-3	-	-	TRBJ2-1	CASSQEGRNEQFF	TGCGCCAGCAGCCAAGAGGGGCGGAATGAGCAGTTCTTC
TRBV7-6	-	-	TRBJ1-1	CASSLHPQGPAFF	TGTGCCAGCAGCTTACACCCACAGGGACCGGCTTTCTTT
TRBV29-1	-	TRBD1	TRBJ2-2	CSVEGQGLDGELFF	TGCAGCGTTGAGGGACAGGGGCTCGACGGGGAGCTGTTTTTT
TRBV5-1	many	TRBD2	TRBJ2-1	CASSFRLAPSYNEQFF	TGCGCCAGCAGCTTTCGACTAGCGCCATCCTACAATGAGCAGTTCTTC
TRBV12-3/TRBV12-4	-	TRBD1	TRBJ1-2	CASRLNRGTNYGYTF	TGTGCCAGCAGATTAAACAGGGGAACCAACTATGGCTACACCTTC
TRBV6-5	-	-	TRBJ1-2	CASSDPGVGYTF	TGTGCCAGCAGCGACCCAGGGGTCGGCTACACCTTC
TRBV20-1	-	TRBD1	TRBJ2-1	CSARRDRAALGQFF	TGCAGTGCTAGGCGGGACAGGGCGGCATTGGGGCAGTTCTTC
TRBV19	-	-	TRBJ1-1	CASRQGYATEAFF	TGTGCCAGTAGGCAGGGGTATGCCACTGAAGCTTTCTTT
TRBV24-1	few	TRBD2	TRBJ2-2	CATSTTSGARELFF	TGTGCCACCAGTACGACTAGCGGGGCCCGGGAGCTGTTTTTT
TRBV5-1	-	TRBD2	TRBJ2-7	CASISSGRNLYEQYF	TGCGCCAGCATCAGTAGCGGGAGGAACTTGTACGAGCAGTACTTC
TRBV6-6	few	-	TRBJ2-5	CASSYFKRETETQYF	TGTGCCAGCAGTTACTTCAAAAGGGAGACGGAGACCCAGTACTTC
TRBV12-3/TRBV12-4	few	TRBD1	TRBJ2-2	CASSRESGTGGTGELFF	TGTGCCAGCAGTAGAGAGTCCGGGACAGGGGGCACCGGGGAGCTGTTTTTT
TRBV19	-	-	TRBJ2-7	CASSRGLFGEQYF	TGTGCCAGTAGTAGGGGACTCTTCGGAGAGCAGTACTTC
TRBV11-3	-	-	TRBJ2-2	CASSLDWTENTGELFF	TGTGCCAGCAGCTTAGATTGGACAGAGAACACCGGGGAGCTGTTTTTT
TRBV7-3	-	TRBD1	TRBJ2-2	CASSKTGSNTGELFF	TGTGCCAGCAGCAAGACAGGGTCCAACACCGGGGAGCTGTTTTTT
TRBV15	-	-	TRBJ2-3	CATSRGGDTDTQYF	TGTGCCACCAGCAGAGGAGGGGATACAGATACGCAGTATTTT
TRBV24-1	few	-	TRBJ2-2	CATSDPGSINTGELFF	TGTGCCACCAGTGATCCAGGAAGCATCAACACCGGGGAGCTGTTTTTT
TRBV7-9	-	TRBD2	TRBJ2-1	CASSLSGTEQFF	TGTGCCAGCAGCTTAAGCGGGACGGAGCAGTTCTTC
TRBV10-3	few	-	TRBJ2-1	CAISDYGTLHSYNEQFF	TGTGCCATCAGTGATTACGGGACACTCCACTCCTACAATGAGCAGTTCTTC
TRBV3-1	-	TRBD2	TRBJ2-7	CASSPTLGTSGSEQYF	TGTGCCAGCAGCCCGACGCTCGGGACTAGCGGGTCTGAGCAGTACTTC
TRBV20-1	few	-	TRBJ2-1	CSARDQFRIEAPSSYNEQFF	TGCAGTGCTAGAGATCAGTTTCGGATTGAGGCCCCGAGCTCCTACAATGAGCAGTTCTTC
TRBV20-1	-	-	TRBJ1-2	CSARTTIGTPYGYTF	TGCAGTGCCCGGACAACTATCGGGACCCCCTATGGCTACACCTTC
TRBV9	-	-	TRBJ2-3	CASSALLEGLTDTQYF	TGTGCCAGCAGCGCCCTCCTCGAGGGGTTGACAGATACGCAGTATTTT
TRBV6-5	once	TRBD1	TRBJ1-1	CASSLGQGYEAFF	TGTGCCAGCAGTTTGGGACAGGGGTACGAAGCTTTCTTT
TRBV6-5	few	-	TRBJ1-2	CASTDPARGYGYTF	TGTGCCAGCACCGACCCCGCGAGGGGTTATGGCTACACCTTC
TRBV12-3/TRBV12-4	few	TRBD1	TRBJ2-3	CASRPGEGPGGENTQYF	TGTGCCAGCAGGCCGGGGGAAGGGCCAGGGGGCGAGAATACGCAGTATTTT
TRBV20-1	-	-	TRBJ2-7	CSARGISYEQYF	TGCAGTGCTAGAGGGATTTCCTACGAGCAGTACTTC
TRBV11-3	-	TRBD2	TRBJ2-2	CASSLAHGLAGVANTGELFF	TGTGCCAGCAGCTTAGCTCACGGACTAGCGGGCGTGGCGAACACCGGGGAGCTGTTTTTT
TRBV7-9	many	TRBD1	TRBJ2-7	CASSSTHPGQGTGEQYF	TGTGCCAGCAGCTCCACCCATCCGGGACAGGGAACAGGCGAGCAGTACTTC
TRBV5-1	-	TRBD1	TRBJ1-2	CASSLSPAQGADYGYTF	TGCGCCAGCAGCTTAAGTCCCGCACAGGGGGCTGACTATGGCTACACCTTC
TRBV7-9	many	TRBD2	TRBJ2-5	CASSPEGGAQETQYF	TGTGCCAGCAGCCCTGAGGGAGGGGCCCAAGAGACCCAGTACTTC
TRBV5-1	many	-	TRBJ1-1	CASGQLNTEAFF	TGCGCCAGCGGACAATTGAACACTGAAGCTTTCTTT
TRBV5-5	once	-	TRBJ1-5	CASSLNRVNQPQHF	TGTGCCAGCAGCCTTAACAGGGTCAATCAGCCCCAGCATTTT
TRBV7-9	-	-	TRBJ2-7	CASSLASGYSYEQYF	TGTGCCAGCAGCTTAGCGAGTGGGTATAGCTACGAGCAGTACTTC
TRBV5-1	few	TRBD1	TRBJ1-6	CASSSEPQGVVYSPLHF	TGCGCCAGCAGCTCCGAACCACAGGGGGTAGTATATTCACCCCTCCACTTT
TRBV2	-	-	TRBJ1-5	CASRPGIGYSNQPQHF	TGTGCCAGCAGGCCAGGGATAGGATATAGCAATCAGCCCCAGCATTTT
TRBV2	few	TRBD1	TRBJ2-1	CASSEPRTGDYNEQFF	TGTGCCAGCAGTGAACCTAGGACAGGGGATTACAATGAGCAGTTCTTC
TRBV5-1	few	-	TRBJ2-2	CASSLAGATNTGELFF	TGCGCCAGCAGCTTGGCTGGGGCTACGAACACCGGGGAGCTGTTTTTT
TRBV12-3/TRBV12-4	few	-	TRBJ1-3	CPSSPTGRGNTIYF	TGTCCCAGCAGTCCGACGGGACGGGGAAACACCATATATTTT
TRBV5-6	-	-	TRBJ2-7	CASSILWDKVYGSYEQYF	TGTGCCAGCAGTATACTCTGGGACAAAGTATATGGGTCCTACGAGCAGTACTTC
TRBV24-1	few	TRBD1	TRBJ2-1	CATGGTATNEQFF	TGTGCCACCGGTGGGACAGCTACCAATGAGCAGTTCTTC
TRBV10-3	-	-	TRBJ1-2	CAISESGTNYGYTF	TGTGCCATCAGTGAGTCAGGGACGAACTATGGCTACACCTTC
TRBV12-3/TRBV12-4	few	TRBD1	TRBJ1-5	CASSSSGGRGNQPQHF	TGTGCCAGCAGTTCCTCAGGGGGACGGGGCAATCAGCCCCAGCATTTT
TRBV7-3	-	-	TRBJ1-2	CASSSGRMYYGYTF	TGTGCCAGCAGCTCGGGACGGATGTACTATGGCTACACCTTC
TRBV2	few	TRBD1	TRBJ1-2	CASRSQGQGAYGYTF	TGTGCCAGCAGGAGCCAGGGACAGGGAGCCTATGGCTACACCTTC
TRBV21-1	-	-	TRBJ2-7	CASNRPSSAPYEQYF	TGTGCCAGCAACCGCCCCAGCAGTGCCCCCTACGAGCAGTACTTC
TRBV12-3/TRBV12-4	-	-	TRBJ2-7	CASSLVQGSGEQYF	TGTGCCAGCAGTTTAGTACAGGGCTCGGGCGAGCAGTACTTC
TRBV12-3/TRBV12-4	once	-	TRBJ2-7	CASSDQGYYSYEQYF	TGTGCCAGCAGCGATCAAGGATATTACTCCTACGAGCAGTACTTC
TRBV12-3/TRBV12-4	few	TRBD1	TRBJ2-3	CASSPGQGTDTKYF	TGTGCCAGCAGTCCGGGACAGGGCACAGATACGAAGTATTTT
TRBV5-4	few	TRBD2	TRBJ2-2	CASSSNGGRAGELFF	TGTGCCAGCAGCTCTAATGGCGGGAGGGCCGGGGAGCTGTTTTTT
TRBV2	-	TRBD1	TRBJ2-7	CASRMDTGGQYF	TGTGCCAGCAGGATGGATACAGGGGGGCAGTACTTC
TRBV29-1	few	TRBD2	TRBJ2-3	CSVAGTSEVGTDTQYF	TGCAGCGTTGCCGGGACTAGCGAGGTCGGCACAGATACGCAGTATTTT
TRBV7-2	-	TRBD1	TRBJ1-4	CASSSYGDRAKLFF	TGTGCCAGCAGCTCATACGGGGACAGGGCGAAACTGTTTTTT
TRBV9	many	-	TRBJ2-2	CASSALLITGELFF	TGTGCCAGCAGCGCACTTCTAATAACCGGGGAGCTGTTTTTT
TRBV7-2	-	-	TRBJ2-1	CASSSRQTNYNEQFF	TGTGCCAGCAGCTCCCGACAGACTAATTACAATGAGCAGTTCTTC